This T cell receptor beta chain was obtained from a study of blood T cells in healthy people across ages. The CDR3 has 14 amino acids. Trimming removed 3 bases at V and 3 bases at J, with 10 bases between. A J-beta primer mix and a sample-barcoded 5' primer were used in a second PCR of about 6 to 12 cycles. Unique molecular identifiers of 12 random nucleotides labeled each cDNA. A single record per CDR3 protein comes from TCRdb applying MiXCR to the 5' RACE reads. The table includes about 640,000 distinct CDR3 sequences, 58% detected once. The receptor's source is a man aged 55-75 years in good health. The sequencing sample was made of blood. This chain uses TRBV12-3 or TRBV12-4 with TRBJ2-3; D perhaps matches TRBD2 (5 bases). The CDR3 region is CASSFGAVTDTQYF. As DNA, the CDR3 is TGTGCCAGCAGTTTCGGAGCGGTAACAGATACGCAGTATTTT.